The rows below give T cell receptor beta chains drawn from one sample of a study of post-analysis software for immune sequencing data. TCRdb fed the PCR reads into MiXCR, producing one record per CDR3 protein. Seen here are about 210,000 distinct CDR3 sequences, about 30% observed once, and the top ten hold around 3.7%. The sample was blood. The origin of the receptors is a girl aged 2 to 17 with multiple sclerosis. Both conserved end residues are part of each CDR3. Expanded clones are given a class, and other clones once, few, many or no size at all.

>few|TRBV20-1
CSATTPGLGSYSEQYF
>NA|TRBV12-3/TRBV12-4
CASSFSRSYNEQFF
>NA|TRBV20-1
CSAREGAETQFF
>NA|TRBV27
CASSLFSVTSEVEQFF
>few|TRBV12-3/TRBV12-4
CASSSPGTSVYNEQYF
>NA|TRBV2
CASSRGTTSSSSYNEQFF
>many|TRBV5-1
CASSLTSTDTQYF
>many|TRBV29-1
CSVVVGGGGANVLTF
>many|TRBV6-4
CASSDEHRPNNEQFF
>NA|TRBV14
CASSQQPRGGAKNEQFF
>NA|TRBV3-1
CASSPGVPTEAFF
>many|TRBV28
CASSPHGAPQHF
>many|TRBV28
CASGRGKPYEQYF
>NA|TRBV5-5
CASSQGGAQINEQFF
>NA|TRBV19
CASSIVSGRVTEAFF
>once|TRBV20-1
CSARRQGGNEQFF
>NA|TRBV5-1
CASSLGSGQGGEQFF
>NA|TRBV29-1
CSVAGGAGYGCTF
>NA|TRBV4-1
CAGSQSWGRNQPQHF
>NA|TRBV6-6
CASGTTTNEKRFF
>many|TRBV24-1
CATSDPAIPEQYF
>NA|TRBV7-9
CASSSGTSGGPEQFF
>NA|TRBV30
CAWSSDRGLSYGYTF
>NA|TRBV20-1
CSARPDLRPGQPQHF
>NA|TRBV30
CAWRRYNEQFF
>many|TRBV4-2
CASSRDSGRRGGYEQYF
>few|TRBV20-1
CSPRLIRGPDTQYF
>NA|TRBV5-6
CASSLPGYTDTQYF
>NA|TRBV6-5
CASSLDSTNEQFF
>few|TRBV10-1
CASSESGRFRETQYF
>once|TRBV5-1
CASNTLGENEQFF
>many|TRBV7-8
CASSLEHSSYEQYF
>few|TRBV28
CASSLSQWDIQYF
>few|TRBV20-1
CSARGTSGVQETQYF
>NA|TRBV3-1
CASSQVHEQYF
>NA|TRBV12-3/TRBV12-4
CASSLRGPCGYTF
>many|TRBV10-2
CASNGRESYNEQFF
>NA|TRBV15
CATSRDPSSNQPQHF
>NA|TRBV12-3/TRBV12-4
CASSPTVDNEQFF
>NA|TRBV2
CASSVASLVTQYF
>many|TRBV28
CASSPPQGTIYNEQFF
>many|TRBV9
CASSVSSGNHNEQFF
>many|TRBV20-1
CSAADSYEQYF
>few|TRBV20-1
CSARAKSRIPYNEQFF
>many|TRBV7-9
CASSSGNSYEQYF
>many|TRBV10-3
CAISANPLDGGYTETQYF
>few|TRBV20-1
CSARGSAGWIDTQYF
>NA|TRBV2
CASRGLVLSTDTQYF
>NA|TRBV5-1
CASSLEDRFHNEQFF
>many|TRBV12-3/TRBV12-4
CASSLARGHGYTF
>NA|TRBV7-2
CASSHQTGSTEAFF
>NA|TRBV15
CATSRALGTEAFF
>few|TRBV7-9
CASTKQGTSPLHF
>many|TRBV10-3
CAISESRTLSYEQYF
>NA|TRBV14
CASSLGTGREQYF
>NA|TRBV20-1
CSARGGWQGGNQPQHF
>NA|TRBV7-9
CASSHRSLGPPDEKLFF
>NA|TRBV20-1
CSARGRPSGGTDTQYF
>few|TRBV20-1
CSARRPGTDSSANVLTF
>NA|TRBV5-1
CASSFSERNTEAFF